This T cell receptor (beta chain) stems from a study of metastatic and nonmetastatic thyroid tumors (dated by TCRdb to the early 2020s). Study-wide context: Repertoires from peripheral blood and from tumor or nodule tissue samples of malignant and benign thyroid patients were compared.

Before undergoing thyroid surgery, none of the patients had been given any kind of treatment. Using T-cell receptor beta sequencing, the study looked back at clinical samples from patients collected from the early 2010s to the late 2010s. On the study overall, not on this receptor specifically: TCR beta diversity was reported as significantly higher in malignant tumors than in benign nodules, in both blood and tumor samples.

The method was PCR. Sequencer: Illumina HiSeq 4000. High-throughput sequencing was used to profile the TCR beta-chain CDR3 region of every patient. The study's processing was this. A classifier to discriminate distant-metastatic papillary thyroid cancer patients was built from CDR3 differences across clinicopathological groups. To measure repertoire diversity the researchers used the Shannon index, while the Morisita-Horn index served to gauge how similar the tumor and blood repertoires were. TCRdb trimmed public reads at Q25 via fastp, called clones via MiXCR and kept in-frame beta chains. These V and J calls derive from TCRdb rather than the authors' analysis. The sample table records thousands of clones; about 20% of these occur just once. In total, the top ten clones hold less than 9.5% of the sample. The CDR3 covers 17 residues, taking in both the cysteine and the phenylalanine. Solely the CDR3 DNA is kept, with 51 bases framed from the first base. CDR1 and CDR2 were assigned from the germline V gene as MNHNS and SASEGT. Trimming removed 6 bases from V and 8 bases from J; the gene matches leave 11 bases unexplained.

This clone was recorded a few times. Its antigen specificity is not known. No clone much larger than this one lies a single base away; base qualities are absent. The sequence joins TRBV6-1 to TRBJ1-6, with 12 junctional bases fitting TRBD1. The receptor comes from a female donor with papillary thyroid cancer or a benign thyroid nodule (not recorded which). Some clones in this sample may be carry-over from other donors' samples. Sequencing was performed on tumor tissue. CDR3 region: CASSPGTGGGIYSPLHF. The DNA is as follows: TGTGCCAGCAGCCCCGGGACAGGGGGCGGGATCTATTCACCCCTCCACTTT.